One and the same sample provided the 9 T cell receptor beta chains below, sequenced in a study of PD-L1 blockade in urothelial cancer. Time point of the sample: pretreatment peripheral blood. Profiled with immunoSEQ multiplex PCR; TCRdb holds only in-frame clones, not every one. The data hold tens of thousands of clones, with around 90% observed a single time. Sample: PBMCs, taken around atezolizumab (anti-PD-L1) treatment. The receptor set was obtained from a man in his sixties with urothelial cancer.

The chain has TRBV5-8 and TRBJ1-2; D uncertain. V shed 4 bases and J shed 0 bases, with 4 bases lying between them. The CDR3 contains 12 residues. In germline, CDR1 is SGHTS, CDR2 YDEGEE. The CDR3 DNA reads TGTGCCAGCAGCGGCACTAACTATGGCTACACCTTC. Residues: CASSGTNYGYTF.

CDR3 protein: CASSYSRGNTGELFF. The CDR3 DNA reads as TGTGCCAGCAGTTACTCCAGGGGGAACACCGGGGAGCTGTTTTTT. This chain connects TRBV6-5 to TRBJ2-2; maybe TRBD1 (6 bases). The CDR3 totals 15 residues. V lost 0 bases and J 1 base, leaving 6 bases between the germline ends. Looked up from germline, CDR1 is MNHEY and CDR2 is SVGAGI.

This chain uses TRBV7-2 with TRBJ2-5; TRBD2 might be the D (5 bases). Trimming left V 1 base short and J 7 bases short, with 7 bases between. Germline values: CDR1 SGHTA, CDR2 FQGNSA. This CDR3 region has 12 residues. CDR3 sequence (DNA): TGTGCCAGCAGCTTAGTCGGAGGGACCCAGTACTTC. This codes for CASSLVGGTQYF.

The gene calls are TRBV27 and TRBJ1-4; TRBD1 matches 9 bases. V was pared by 5 bases and J by 9 bases, with 13 bases of the junction left unmatched. CDR1 and CDR2 from the germline V gene are MNHEY and SMNVEV (reference sequence). This CDR3 has 16 residues. The CDR3 region is CASSPKPGTGLQKLFF. For the CDR3, the DNA is TGTGCCAGCAGTCCAAAGCCCGGGACAGGGCTGCAAAAACTGTTTTTT.

The chain combines TRBV7-3 with TRBJ2-3, with D possibly TRBD2 on 5 matching bases. Trimming took off 0 bases at V and 5 bases at J, with 15 bases between the two ends. The length of the CDR3 is 16 residues. CDR1 and CDR2 (germline): SGHTA, FQGTGA. The CDR3: CASSLTPTGRGDTQYF. As DNA, the CDR3 is TGTGCCAGCAGCTTAACTCCGACGGGTCGGGGAGATACGCAGTATTTT.

The chain combines TRBV2 with TRBJ2-3, with D unclear. The CDR3 is 13 amino acids. V was trimmed by 7 bases and J by 0 bases, leaving 8 bases between them. CDR1 and CDR2 (germline): SNHLY, FYNNEI. The DNA for the CDR3 is TGTGCCAGCACTCCACGGAGCACAGATACGCAGTATTTT. Its protein is CASTPRSTDTQYF.

This chain uses TRBV19 with TRBJ2-5; 10 nucleotides align to TRBD2. V lost 10 bases and J lost 3; bases outside the gene matches: 2. This CDR3 is 12 amino acids long. Germline V lookup: CDR1 LNHDA, CDR2 SQIVND (reference sequence). CDR3 nucleotide sequence: TGTGCCACAGGACTAGCGGAAGAGACCCAGTACTTC. It specifies CATGLAEETQYF.

The V gene is TRBV6-1, the J gene TRBJ2-3; 9 bases map to TRBD2. CDR1 and CDR2 from the germline V gene are MNHNS and SASEGT. J lost 1 base, V lost 1 base, and 15 bases had no gene match. The CDR3 has 20 residues. The CDR3 protein is CASSEGGLAGFILRTDTQYF. CDR3 DNA: TGTGCCAGCAGTGAAGGGGGGCTAGCGGGGTTTATCTTGCGCACAGATACGCAGTATTTT.

V usage is TRBV9 and J usage is TRBJ2-3; possible D gene TRBD2, 6 bases. There are 15 residues in the CDR3. In germline, CDR1 is SGDLS, CDR2 YYNGEE. Trimming removed 0 bases from V and 1 base from J, with 9 bases in between. CDR3 coding DNA: TGTGCCAGCAGCGTAGGGTCTAGCGGCACAGATACGCAGTATTTT. It translates to CASSVGSSGTDTQYF.